Following are 4 T cell receptor beta chains from one sample sequenced in a study of blood T cell repertoires in COVID-19. Here immunoSEQ multiplex PCR was the method, and the copy in TCRdb shows in-frame clones only, minus some. The sample shows hundreds of thousands of clones, around 85% of them seen only once. Specimen: PBMCs or T cells enriched from blood (not recorded which). Source of these receptors: a woman aged 55-70 years who had recovered from COVID-19.

CDR3 loop: CASSLMGVNTEAFF. The CDR3 nucleotides are TGTGCCAGCAGCTTAATGGGAGTGAACACTGAAGCTTTCTTT. This rearrangement joins TRBV11-2 to TRBJ1-1; no reliable D call. The germline V and J ends were trimmed by 2 bases and 0 bases, with 7 bases remaining between them. CDR1 is SGHAT, CDR2 FQNNGV, per germline. The CDR3 covers 14 residues.

The chain combines TRBV2 with TRBJ2-5; 11 bases fit TRBD2. With V trimmed by 9 bases and J by 2 bases, 8 bases remained unmatched. CDR1 is SNHLY, CDR2 FYNNEI, per germline. The CDR3 spans 15 residues. CDR3 region: CASAPSGGPQETQYF. CDR3 nucleotide sequence: TGTGCCAGTGCCCCTAGCGGGGGGCCACAAGAGACCCAGTACTTC.

The chain links TRBV2 to TRBJ1-2, with 8 nucleotides matching TRBD1. The CDR3 contains 16 residues. J gave up 2 bases and V 6 bases, and 11 bases lay outside the gene matches. Germline V gene data show CDR1 as SNHLY and CDR2 as FYNNEI. The CDR3 bases are TGTGCCAGCAGGGCCCAAGTTGGACAGGGCAACTATGGCTACACCTTC. Its translation: CASRAQVGQGNYGYTF.

This chain connects TRBV6-1 to TRBJ2-7; no clear D gene. V was cut by 2 bases and J by 6 bases, with 8 bases left in between. The CDR3 covers 12 residues. CDR1 and CDR2 from the germline V gene are MNHNS and SASEGT. The CDR3 region is CASSEMAVEQYF. The CDR3 DNA reads as TGTGCCAGCAGTGAAATGGCAGTCGAGCAGTACTTC.